This T cell receptor beta chain was documented in a study of beta chain features in type 1 diabetes. Study-wide results and limits: Moderate but significant shortening of TCRB CDR3s was recorded in all four CD4+ subsets from Type 1 diabetes patients.

The investigators reverse transcribed all of the isolated RNA, so they sequenced expressed TCRB transcripts. Measured with immunoSEQ multiplex PCR; TCRdb has only the in-frame clones, and not every one. Of fewer than 900,000 clones in the sample, roughly 15% were seen once. This clone came up a few times. Its cognate antigen is unknown. At the DNA level, this CDR3 is encoded by other sequences in the same sample as well. Via the markers CD45RO/CCR7/CD25/CD127/CD95/CD27, stem cell-like memory, regulatory, central memory and naive CD4+ cells were sorted. V lost 3 bases to trimming and J lost 0 bases; unmatched junction nucleotides: 9. The CDR3 totals 18 residues. Germline CDR1 SGDLS, CDR2 YYNGEE.

The chain combines TRBV9 with TRBJ2-4, with 10 positions matching TRBD2. The receptor's source is a young woman in good health. The sequenced sample was naive CD4+ T cells from blood. CDR3 DNA: TGTGCCAGCAGCGCCGGACTAGCGGAAACACTAGCCAAAAACATTCAGTACTTC. Its protein is CASSAGLAETLAKNIQYF.